The 25 T cell receptor beta chains below all came from one sample that was sequenced in a study of long-term antiretroviral therapy in people with HIV. At the survey level, the v3.0 immunoSEQ assay was run. Generated by immunoSEQ multiplex PCR, the TCRdb table keeps only in-frame clones and is missing some. Among 25,000 or so clones, roughly 82% were seen once, and the ten largest hold roughly a tenth. The material was unsorted PBMCs, obtained 0.8 years before starting antiretroviral therapy. The source is a man between 18 and 35 years old with HIV.

This clone was counted between two and nine times. V is TRBV5-6 and J is TRBJ2-7, with TRBD2 matching over 9 bases. From germline, CDR1 is SGHDT and CDR2 YYEEEE. The CDR3 runs 14 residues. With 4 bases clipped from V and 4 bases from J, the junction kept 6 bases outside the gene matches. The chain's CDR3 is CASSPGLAFYEQYF. The CDR3 nucleotides read TGTGCCAGCAGCCCGGGACTAGCTTTTTACGAGCAGTACTTC. The full variable domain, rest sourced from reference TRBV5-6 and TRBJ2-7, is DAGVTQSPTHLIKTRGQQVTLRCSPKSGHDTVSWYQQALGQGPQFIFQYYEEEERQRGNFPDRFSGHQFPNYSSELNVNALLLGDSALYLCASSPGLAFYEQYFGPGTRLTVT.

This chain joins TRBV6-5 and TRBJ1-1, with D hard to call. CDR1 and CDR2 (germline): MNHEY, SVGAGI. This CDR3 spans 11 amino acids. V shed 10 bases and J shed 6 bases, with 12 bases lying between them. CDR3 bases: TGTGCCACCGCCGGGCTCTCTGAAGCTTTCTTT. It encodes CATAGLSEAFF.

In this sample, this clone turned up once. The chain employs TRBV4-3 and TRBJ2-2, with a weak D call TRBD2 (6 bases). In germline, CDR1 is LGHNA, CDR2 YSLEER. The CDR3 extends over 16 amino acids. Trimming shortened V by 2 bases and J by 1 base, and 11 bases separated the two germline ends. CDR3 amino acids: CASSQPFSGNTGELFF. The CDR3 DNA reads TGCGCCAGCAGCCAACCTTTTAGCGGGAACACCGGGGAGCTGTTTTTT.

For the CDR3, the DNA is TGTGCCAGTAGTCTTGACAGGGGCGTGAACTATGGCTACACCTTC. Translation: CASSLDRGVNYGYTF. The rearrangement uses TRBV19 and TRBJ1-2, with 8 bases aligning to TRBD1. The CDR3 contains 15 residues. Per the germline V gene, CDR1 is LNHDA and CDR2 is SQIVND (reference sequence). The V gene end was trimmed by 5 bases and the J gene end by 2 bases; junction bases not matched to a gene: 7. Using reference TRBV19 and TRBJ1-2 for the parts outside the CDR3, the full variable domain is DGGITQSPKYLFRKEGQNVTLSCEQNLNHDAMYWYRQDPGQGLRLIYYSQIVNDFQKGDIAEGYSVSREKKESFPLTVTSAQKNPTAFYLCASSLDRGVNYGYTFGSGTRLTVV.

The V gene is TRBV9, the J gene TRBJ1-2; D may be TRBD1 (6 bases). Germline loops: CDR1 SGDLS, CDR2 YYNGEE. V gave up 5 bases and J gave up 2 bases, with 19 bases separating them. The CDR3 is 16 residues long. CDR3 residues: CASSSFYRDKNYGYTF. DNA for the CDR3: TGTGCCAGCAGTTCATTTTACAGGGACAAGAACTATGGCTACACCTTC.

This clone occurred a few times. The genes are TRBV5-5 and TRBJ2-7; D gene unclear. There are 13 residues in the CDR3. Deletions cut 4 bases from V and 3 bases from J, with 11 bases between. Looked up from germline, CDR1 is SGHKS and CDR2 is YYEKEE (reference sequence). The CDR3 reads CASSVVINYEQYF. The CDR3 bases are TGTGCCAGCAGCGTCGTGATAAACTACGAGCAGTACTTC.

This chain connects TRBV30 to TRBJ2-5; the D is unclear. Trimming took 0 bases from V and 5 from J, leaving 7 bases between them. Germline V CDR1 and CDR2: GTSNPN, SVGIG (reference sequence). The CDR3 contains 12 residues. The CDR3, as DNA: TGTGCCTGGAGTGTACTGGGGGAGACCCAGTACTTC. It is translated as CAWSVLGETQYF.

This chain connects TRBV5-6 to TRBJ2-1, with 8 bases aligning to TRBD2. V lost 0 bases to trimming and J lost 7 bases; unmatched junction nucleotides: 9. The CDR3 extends over 16 amino acids. Germline CDR1 and CDR2: SGHDT and YYEEEE. CDR3 bases: TGTGCCAGCAGCTTGGGGAGCGGGAGCACCGGGAATGAGCAGTTCTTC. Its protein product is CASSLGSGSTGNEQFF.

The chain uses TRBV6-6 and TRBJ1-5; 9 nucleotides align to TRBD1. CDR3 length equals 16 residues. V lost 6 bases, J lost 4 bases, and 10 bases stayed unmatched. The germline V gene has CDR1 MNHNY and CDR2 SVGAGI (reference sequence). The CDR3 region has the DNA TGTGCCAGCAGAGCACGGGGACAGGGATCGAATCAGCCCCAGCATTTT. Translated: CASRARGQGSNQPQHF.

This clone rates as medium-sized (0.01 to 0.1%). Other nucleotide sequences in the sample specify the same CDR3. This chain links TRBV28 with TRBJ2-7; D unresolved. Trimming took off 5 bases at V and 3 bases at J, with 2 bases between the two ends. Germline V gene data show CDR1 as MDHEN and CDR2 as SYDVKM. This CDR3 comprises 10 residues. CDR3 bases: TGTGCCAGCAGTGACTACGAGCAGTACTTC. Its protein product is CASSDYEQYF.

The gene calls are TRBV5-1 and TRBJ2-2; D ambiguous. The CDR3 consists of 19 residues. Between the trimmed V and J ends, which lost 0 bases and 1 base, there was a span of 19 bases. Germline CDR1 reads SGHRS; CDR2 reads YFSETQ. Here the CDR3 reads CASSLASVTSWVNTGELFF. The CDR3 coding sequence is TGCGCCAGCAGCTTGGCCTCGGTCACCAGTTGGGTGAACACCGGGGAGCTGTTTTTT.

Only a few counts were recorded for this clone. Here the CDR3 reads CASAGTRASEQYF. The CDR3 DNA follows: TGTGCCAGCGCCGGGACCCGAGCTTCCGAGCAGTACTTC. The chain uses TRBV7-9 and TRBJ2-7; D is possibly TRBD1 or TRBD2 (5 bases each). CDR3 size: 13 residues. Trimming cost V 8 bases and J 6 bases, with 17 bases left between them. Germline lookup yields CDR1 SEHNR and CDR2 FQNEAQ (reference sequence).

The V and J genes are TRBV7-2 and TRBJ2-1; tentatively, D is TRBD1 (7 bases). V dropped 4 bases and J dropped 3 bases, with 16 bases sitting between them. The germline CDR1 and CDR2 sequences are SGHTA and FQGNSA. The CDR3 runs 16 residues. CDR3 nucleotide sequence: TGTGCCAGCAGCTCTCATAGGGGGCGGGACTACAATGAGCAGTTCTTC. Amino acid sequence: CASSSHRGRDYNEQFF.

This rearrangement joins TRBV7-9 to TRBJ1-1; D is unresolved. Trimming cost V 1 base and J 1 base, with 4 bases left between them. This CDR3 contains 13 residues. The germline CDR1 and CDR2 sequences are SEHNR and FQNEAQ (reference sequence). CDR3 residues: CASSLGRNTEAFF. CDR3 coding DNA: TGTGCCAGCAGCTTAGGCAGGAACACTGAAGCTTTCTTT.

This sequence joins TRBV7-8 and TRBJ2-3; D is unclear. There are 14 residues in the CDR3. From germline, CDR1 is SGHVS and CDR2 FQNEAQ. Trimming pared 2 bases from V and 0 bases from J, leaving 6 bases between. The CDR3 nucleotides are TGTGCCAGCAGCTTAATCGCGAGCACAGATACGCAGTATTTT. It is translated as CASSLIASTDTQYF.

This rearrangement joins TRBV6-5 to TRBJ2-1, with 7 bases that match TRBD1. Germline CDR1 MNHEY, CDR2 SVGAGI. V shed 2 bases and J 6 bases; nucleotides not matched to a gene: 7. The CDR3 extends over 15 amino acids. CDR3 sequence (DNA): TGTGCCAGCAGTTACCAGAAGGGACAGTCCAATGAGCAGTTCTTC. Protein: CASSYQKGQSNEQFF.

V gene TRBV6-5 combines with J gene TRBJ2-7; a possible D gene is TRBD2 (5 bases). Trimming shortened V by 2 bases and J by 3 bases, and 11 bases separated the two germline ends. The CDR3 length is 14 residues. Germline CDR1 and CDR2: MNHEY and SVGAGI. The CDR3 DNA reads TGTGCCAGCAGTTACGGCGGTCGGGGCTACGAGCAGTACTTC. Amino acids: CASSYGGRGYEQYF.

The chain couples TRBV2 to TRBJ1-1; unclear D gene. Trimming removed 10 bases from V and 6 bases from J, with 15 bases in between. The CDR3 has 12 residues. The germline V gene encodes CDR1 SNHLY and CDR2 FYNNEI. This chain's CDR3 is CATKVRSSEAFF. DNA of the CDR3: TGTGCCACTAAAGTAAGGAGTTCTGAAGCTTTCTTT.

This clone was found a few times. The genes are TRBV7-9 and TRBJ1-2; the D is unclear. This CDR3 is built from 13 residues. From germline, CDR1 is SEHNR and CDR2 FQNEAQ (reference sequence). The V and J ends lost 1 base and 4 bases respectively, with 7 bases between them. The CDR3 loop is CASSLVGSYGYTF. CDR3 in DNA: TGTGCCAGCAGCTTAGTAGGGAGCTATGGCTACACCTTC.

The chain uses TRBV5-6 and TRBJ2-7, with 9 bases that match TRBD1. This CDR3 is 14 amino acids long. CDR1 and CDR2 (germline): SGHDT, YYEEEE. After removal of 6 bases from V and 7 bases from J, the junction contained 11 bases not matched to a gene. The CDR3 reads CASTRTGEWEEQYF. The CDR3 DNA follows: TGTGCCAGCACGCGGACAGGGGAGTGGGAGGAGCAGTACTTC.

The gene calls are TRBV7-2 and TRBJ1-1; the D is unclear. The CDR3 totals 12 residues. V lost 5 bases and J lost 5, with 9 bases in between. Per the germline V gene, CDR1 is SGHTA and CDR2 is FQGNSA. CDR3 bases: TGTGCCAGCAGCCTCCCGGGGACTGAAGCTTTCTTT. This encodes CASSLPGTEAFF.

The chain uses TRBV7-8 and TRBJ1-5; a possible D gene is TRBD1 (5 bases). Per the germline V gene, CDR1 is SGHVS and CDR2 is FQNEAQ. This CDR3 contains 17 residues. The ends were cut back, 5 bases at V and 0 bases at J, with 17 bases in the middle. The chain's CDR3 is CASSPDRVPGSNQPQHF. CDR3 nucleotide sequence: TGTGCCAGCAGCCCCGACAGAGTTCCCGGTAGCAATCAGCCCCAGCATTTT. The full variable domain, rest sourced from reference TRBV7-8 and TRBJ1-5, is GAGVSQSPRYKVAKRGQDVALRCDPISGHVSLFWYQQALGQGPEFLTYFQNEAQLDKSGLPSDRFFAERPEGSVSTLKIQRTQQEDSAVYLCASSPDRVPGSNQPQHFGDGTRLSIL.

The chain uses TRBV9 and TRBJ2-3, with a tentative D call TRBD1 (5 bases). Trimming took 4 bases from V and 4 from J, leaving 19 bases between them. Looked up from germline, CDR1 is SGDLS and CDR2 is YYNGEE. The CDR3 length is 16 residues. CDR3: CASSSQKSRVADTQYF. CDR3 nucleotides: TGTGCCAGCAGCTCCCAAAAATCCAGGGTAGCAGATACGCAGTATTTT.

This chain links TRBV5-6 with TRBJ2-3; D is ambiguous. V was pared by 4 bases and J by 0 bases, with 12 bases between. The CDR3 has 15 residues. Germline V gene sequence: CDR1 SGHDT, CDR2 YYEEEE. CDR3 bases: TGTGCCAGCAGCCCCCAACTGGGTAGCACAGATACGCAGTATTTT. This codes for CASSPQLGSTDTQYF.

The gene calls are TRBV19 and TRBJ2-7; D gene ambiguous. The CDR3 runs 12 residues. V was shortened by 1 base and J by 6 bases, with 7 bases between the two germline ends. Germline CDR1 LNHDA, CDR2 SQIVND (reference sequence). The DNA of the CDR3 is TGTGCCAGTAGTATAGTGGCCGGCGAGCAGTACTTC. This sequence encodes CASSIVAGEQYF.